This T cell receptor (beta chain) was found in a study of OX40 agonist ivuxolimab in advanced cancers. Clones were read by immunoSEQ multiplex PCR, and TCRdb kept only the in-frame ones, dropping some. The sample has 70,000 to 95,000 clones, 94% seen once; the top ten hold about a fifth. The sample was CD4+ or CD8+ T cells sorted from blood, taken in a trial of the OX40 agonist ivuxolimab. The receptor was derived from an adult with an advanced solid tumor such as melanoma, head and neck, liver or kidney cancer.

CDR3 loop: CASSPGTSGEANTGELFF. CDR3 DNA: TGTGCCAGCAGCCCCGGGACTAGCGGGGAGGCGAACACCGGGGAGCTGTTTTTT. The gene calls are TRBV7-8 and TRBJ2-2; 13 nucleotides align to TRBD2. Unmatched junction bases numbered 6, after V lost 5 bases and J lost 0 bases. Germline V CDR1 and CDR2: SGHVS, FQNEAQ. The CDR3 is 18 amino acids.